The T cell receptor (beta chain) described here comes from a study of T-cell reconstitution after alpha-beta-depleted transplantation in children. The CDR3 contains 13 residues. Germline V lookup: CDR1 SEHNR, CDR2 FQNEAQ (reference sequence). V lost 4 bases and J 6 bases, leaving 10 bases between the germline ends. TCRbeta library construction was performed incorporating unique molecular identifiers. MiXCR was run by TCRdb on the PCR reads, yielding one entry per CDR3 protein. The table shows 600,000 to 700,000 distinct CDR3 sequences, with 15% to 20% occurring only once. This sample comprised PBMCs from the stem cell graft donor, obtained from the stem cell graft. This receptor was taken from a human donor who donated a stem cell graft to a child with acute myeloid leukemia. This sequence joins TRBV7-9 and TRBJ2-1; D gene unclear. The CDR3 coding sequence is TGTGCCAGCAGCTCCGAGCACCTCAATGAGCAGTTCTTC. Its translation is CASSSEHLNEQFF.